The source of this TCR beta chain is a study of T cells in Graves' hyperthyroidism and ophthalmopathy. The overall study: Peripheral blood sampling occurred at initial diagnosis, before any treatment.

This clonotype was detected ten times or more. The antigen remains undetermined. Study findings and constraints: Most expanded thyroid clonotypes above 0.001 also appeared in blood. Model-based prediction identified ophthalmopathy a median roughly 5.9 months prior to its onset.

Regions amplified from RNA transcripts were the TCR beta CDR3 regions. First-round RT-PCR with HTBI primers amplified the TCR CDR3 region. MiXCR was run by TCRdb on the multiplex PCR reads, yielding one entry per CDR3 protein. The data show some 510,000 distinct CDR3 sequences, 20% seen once. Thyroid ultrasound, orbital computed tomography, clinical symptoms, and serum thyroxine and TRAb underpinned diagnoses. After removal of 5 bases from V and 5 bases from J, the junction contained 9 bases not matched to a gene. Germline V lookup: CDR1 LNHDA, CDR2 SQIVND (reference sequence). CDR3 length equals 15 residues.

Input material: blood. The rearrangement links TRBV19 to TRBJ2-5, with TRBD1 identical over 9 bases. This TCR came from a man aged 18 to 30 with Graves' hyperthyroidism. This CDR3 reads CASSARTGGEETQYF. The CDR3 DNA reads TGTGCCAGTAGTGCAAGAACAGGGGGCGAGGAGACCCAGTACTTC.